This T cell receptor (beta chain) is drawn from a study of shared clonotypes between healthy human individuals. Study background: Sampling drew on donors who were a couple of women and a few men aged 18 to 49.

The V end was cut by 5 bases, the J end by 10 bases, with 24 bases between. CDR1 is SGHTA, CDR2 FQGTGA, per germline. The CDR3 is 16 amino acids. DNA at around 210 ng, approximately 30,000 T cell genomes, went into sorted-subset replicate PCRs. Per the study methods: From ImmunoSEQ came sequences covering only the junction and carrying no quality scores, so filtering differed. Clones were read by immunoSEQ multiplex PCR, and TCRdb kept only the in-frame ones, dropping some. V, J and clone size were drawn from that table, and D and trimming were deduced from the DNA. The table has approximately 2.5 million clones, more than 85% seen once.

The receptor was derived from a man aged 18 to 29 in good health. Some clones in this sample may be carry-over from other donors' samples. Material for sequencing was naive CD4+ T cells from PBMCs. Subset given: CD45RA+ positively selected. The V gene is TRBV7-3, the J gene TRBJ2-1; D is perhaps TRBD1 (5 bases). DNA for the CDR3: TGTGCCAGCAGCCCCCACTCCGGTTTGGGGCTTCGGGAGCAGTTCTTC. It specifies CASSPHSGLGLREQFF. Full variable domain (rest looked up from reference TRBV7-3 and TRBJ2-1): GAGVSQTPSNKVTEKGKYVELRCDPISGHTALYWYRQSLGQGPEFLIYFQGTGAADDSGLPNDRFFAVRPEGSVSTLKIQRTERGDSAVYLCASSPHSGLGLREQFFGPGTRLTVL.